The 6 T cell receptor beta chains below all came from one sample that was sequenced in a study of response to subunit inactivated influenza vaccine. TCRdb fed the RT-PCR reads into MiXCR, producing one record per CDR3 protein. The sample records over 750,000 distinct CDR3 sequences, 21% being singletons. This specimen was PBMCs from blood, taken more than 4 days after vaccination. The receptors were sampled from a man aged 50-60 years who received an inactivated influenza vaccine.

As regards this clonotype: A read error may account for a junction end that differs from germline. The J gene is TRBJ2-7, the V gene TRBV7-9; the D gene could be TRBD1 or TRBD2 (5 bases each). The germline gives CDR1 SEHNR, CDR2 FQNEAQ (reference sequence). The CDR3 has 15 residues. CDR3 in DNA: TGTGCCAGCAGCTTATTTCCGGGACCGCCCTACGGGCAGTACTTC. This encodes CASSLFPGPPYGQYF.

The CDR3 nucleotides are TGTGCCACCTCGCTAGAGGGTAGCGGCACAGATACGCAGTATTTT. Amino acid sequence: CATSLEGSGTDTQYF. The genes are TRBV6-1 and TRBJ2-3; perhaps TRBD2 as D (5 bases). Germline V gene data show CDR1 as MNHNS and CDR2 as SASEGT. CDR3 length: 15 residues. Trimming removed 10 bases from V and 1 base from J, with 18 bases in between.

This clonotype occurred many times. The rearrangement links TRBV4-3 to TRBJ2-5; D might be TRBD1 (6 bases). Germline CDR1 and CDR2: LGHNA and YSLEER. Trimming removed 2 bases from V and 3 bases from J, with 7 bases in between. The CDR3 length is 13 residues. The CDR3: CASSQHREETQYF. The CDR3 DNA reads as TGCGCCAGCAGCCAACACAGGGAAGAGACCCAGTACTTC.

The chain carries TRBV12-3 or TRBV12-4 and TRBJ1-1; possibly TRBD1 for D (5 bases). The CDR3 has 15 amino acids. Trimming shortened V by 5 bases and J by 3 bases, and 16 bases separated the two germline ends. The CDR3 nucleotides are TGTGCCAGCAGTCCCTCGCGGCAGGGCTACACTGAAGCTTTCTTT. This codes for CASSPSRQGYTEAFF.

The chain recombines TRBV9 with TRBJ2-7; 10 positions agree with TRBD2. CDR1 is SGDLS and CDR2 is YYNGEE in the germline V gene. The V and J ends lost 3 bases and 7 bases, in that order; junction bases with no gene match: 13. The CDR3 runs to 16 residues. For the CDR3, the DNA is TGTGCCAGCAGCGAGAAAGCGGGAGGGTTTGATGAAGAGCAGTACTTC. It translates to CASSEKAGGFDEEQYF.

This clonotype was seen many times. The V gene is TRBV29-1, the J gene TRBJ2-5; TRBD1 is a possible D gene (5 bases). V was pared by 7 bases and J by 3 bases, with 9 bases between. Germline V gives CDR1 SQVTM, CDR2 ANQGSEA. The CDR3 has 11 amino acids. CDR3 nucleotides: TGCAGCGCGTTCAGGGAAGAGACCCAGTACTTC. As protein: CSAFREETQYF. The variable domain in full, completed from reference TRBV29-1 and TRBJ2-5, reads SAVISQKPSRDICQRGTSLTIQCQVDSQVTMMFWYRQQPGQSLTLIATANQGSEATYESGFVIDKFPISRPNLTFSTLTVSNMSPEDSSIYLCSAFREETQYFGPGTRLLVL.